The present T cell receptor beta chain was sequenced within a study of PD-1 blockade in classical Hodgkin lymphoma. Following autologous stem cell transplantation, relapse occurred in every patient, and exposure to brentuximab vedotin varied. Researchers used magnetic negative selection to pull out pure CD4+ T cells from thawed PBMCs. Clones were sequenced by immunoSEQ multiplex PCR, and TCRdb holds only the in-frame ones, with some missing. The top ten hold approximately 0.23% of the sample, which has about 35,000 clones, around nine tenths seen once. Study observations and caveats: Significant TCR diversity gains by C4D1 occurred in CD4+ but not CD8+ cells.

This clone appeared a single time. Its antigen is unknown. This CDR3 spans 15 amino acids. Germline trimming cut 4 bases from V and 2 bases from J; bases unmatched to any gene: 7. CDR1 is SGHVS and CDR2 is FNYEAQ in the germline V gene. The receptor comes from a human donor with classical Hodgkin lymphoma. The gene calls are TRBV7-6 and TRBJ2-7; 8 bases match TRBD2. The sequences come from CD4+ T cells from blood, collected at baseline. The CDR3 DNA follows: TGTGCCAGCAGCTCGCCCCCGGGAGGGACCTACGAGCAGTACTTC. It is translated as CASSSPPGGTYEQYF.